The 8 T cell receptor beta chains presented below share a single source sample, sequenced in a study of shared clonotypes between healthy human individuals. Assay used: immunoSEQ multiplex PCR; TCRdb lists only in-frame clones, some missing. This table has roughly 2,000,000 clones, roughly 93% appearing once. Naive CD8 populations comprised CD45RO-negative cells positively selected for CCR7, excluding terminally differentiated effector memory CD45RA+ cells. The sequenced sample consisted of naive CD8+ T cells from PBMCs. The receptors come from a man younger than 35 in good health. Some clones in this sample may be carry-over from other donors' samples.

This rearrangement joins TRBV13 to TRBJ2-7, with a weak D call TRBD2 (6 bases). Trimming cost V 6 bases and J 3 bases, with 15 bases left between them. This CDR3 is built from 14 residues. CDR1 is PRHDT and CDR2 is FYEKMQ in the germline V gene (reference sequence). Here the CDR3 DNA reads TGTGCCAGCAGAGGTGGAGGGGATGGCTACGAGCAGTACTTC. This codes for CASRGGGDGYEQYF.

The chain is built from TRBV7-9 and TRBJ2-7; D possibly matches TRBD1 or TRBD2 (5 bases each). This CDR3 is built from 16 residues. The V gene's germline CDR1 is SEHNR and CDR2 FQNEAQ (reference sequence). The V end lost 3 bases, the J end lost 5 bases, and 20 bases lay between the germline ends. The DNA for the CDR3 is TGTGCCAGCAGCTTGTCTCTTCGGGGCCCGGAGGACGAGCAGTACTTC. It codes for CASSLSLRGPEDEQYF.

This clone is a singleton in its sample. The gene calls are TRBV6-5 and TRBJ2-2; D remains ambiguous. Germline CDR1 reads MNHEY; CDR2 reads SVGAGI. V was cut by 4 bases and J by 8 bases, with 14 bases left in between. CDR3 length equals 14 residues. CDR3 in amino acids: CASSSLVATGELFF. The CDR3 DNA follows: TGTGCCAGCAGTTCCCTTGTAGCAACTGGGGAGCTGTTTTTT.

The CDR3 coding sequence is TGTGCCAGCAGCGCGTATGGGACAGGGGAGTACAATGAGCAGTTCTTC. Its protein product is CASSAYGTGEYNEQFF. The genes are TRBV2 and TRBJ2-1; 10 bases fit TRBD1. There are 16 residues in the CDR3. Germline values: CDR1 SNHLY, CDR2 FYNNEI. The V and J ends lost 6 bases and 4 bases, in that order; junction bases with no gene match: 9.

Points on this clone: This sample includes further DNA sequences coding for the same CDR3. The CDR3 sequence: CASSLAPAGAYEQYF. For the CDR3, the DNA is TGTGCCAGCAGCTTAGCACCAGCGGGGGCCTACGAGCAGTACTTC. J is TRBJ2-7 and V is TRBV7-2; 8 nucleotides line up with TRBD2. The CDR3 is 15 amino acids. Germline lookup yields CDR1 SGHTA and CDR2 FQGNSA. V shed 0 bases, J shed 2 bases, and the junction held 3 bases outside the gene matches.

The chain couples TRBV7-9 to TRBJ2-7; no reliable D call. Looked up from germline, CDR1 is SEHNR and CDR2 is FQNEAQ (reference sequence). The CDR3 extends over 14 amino acids. Trimming removed 4 bases from V and 5 bases from J, with 15 bases in between. CDR3 bases: TGTGCCAGCAGCTCGTCACCCCTTGGCCACGAGCAGTACTTC. Translating gives CASSSSPLGHEQYF.

The gene calls are TRBV7-9 and TRBJ1-4, with D possibly being TRBD1 (6 bases). This CDR3 region has 15 residues. V dropped 6 bases and J dropped 5 bases, with 16 bases sitting between them. Germline V lookup: CDR1 SEHNR, CDR2 FQNEAQ (reference sequence). The CDR3 nucleotides are TGTGCCAGCAGATCATCAGGGGTCTTGAATGAAAAACTGTTTTTT. Translating it yields CASRSSGVLNEKLFF. Together with reference TRBV7-9 and TRBJ1-4, the CDR3 gives the full variable domain: DTGVSQNPRHKITKRGQNVTFRCDPISEHNRLYWYRQTLGQGPEFLTYFQNEAQLEKSRLLSDRFSAERPKGSFSTLEIQRTEQGDSAMYLCASRSSGVLNEKLFFGSGTQLSVL.

This clone was seen only once. The chain couples TRBV14 to TRBJ1-1; perhaps TRBD1 as D (5 bases). Germline V gene lookup returns CDR1 SGHDN and CDR2 FVKESK. CDR3 length: 13 amino acids. Trimming removed 5 bases from V and 4 bases from J, with 11 bases in between. The CDR3 coding sequence is TGTGCCAGCAGCTCACGGGGGGGCACTGAAGCTTTCTTT. Translating it yields CASSSRGGTEAFF.